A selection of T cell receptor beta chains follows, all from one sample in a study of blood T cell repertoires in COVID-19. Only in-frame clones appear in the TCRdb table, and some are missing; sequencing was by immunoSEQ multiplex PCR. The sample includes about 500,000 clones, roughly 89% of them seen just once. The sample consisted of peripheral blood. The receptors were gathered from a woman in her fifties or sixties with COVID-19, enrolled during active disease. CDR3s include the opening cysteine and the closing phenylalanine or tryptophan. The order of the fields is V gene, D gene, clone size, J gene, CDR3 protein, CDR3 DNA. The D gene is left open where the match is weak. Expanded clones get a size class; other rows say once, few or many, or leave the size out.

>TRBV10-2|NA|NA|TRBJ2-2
CASSESRTTGELFF
TGCGCCAGCAGTGAGTCTAGAACCACCGGGGAGCTGTTTTTT
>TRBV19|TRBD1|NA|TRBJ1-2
CASSMAQGAAGYGYTF
TGTGCCAGTAGTATGGCACAGGGGGCAGCGGGCTATGGCTACACCTTC
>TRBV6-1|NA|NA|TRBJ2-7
CASSENTVSNEQYF
TGTGCCAGCAGTGAAAATACAGTCTCTAACGAGCAGTACTTC
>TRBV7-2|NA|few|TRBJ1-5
CASSLTFGNQPQHF
TGTGCCAGCAGCTTAACGTTCGGGAACCAGCCCCAGCATTTT
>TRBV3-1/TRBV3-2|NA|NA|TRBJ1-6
CASSQTRGNSPLHF
TGTGCCAGCAGCCAAACCAGGGGCAATTCACCCCTCCACTTT
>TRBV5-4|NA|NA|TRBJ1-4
CASSLAEGRGEKLFF
TGTGCCAGCAGCTTGGCCGAGGGCCGGGGTGAAAAACTGTTTTTT
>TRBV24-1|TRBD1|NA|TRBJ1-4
CATSGTGDEKLFF
TGTGCCACCAGTGGGACAGGAGATGAAAAACTGTTTTTT
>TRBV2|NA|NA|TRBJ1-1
CASRDPGTKAFF
TGTGCCAGCAGGGACCCCGGGACAAAAGCTTTCTTT
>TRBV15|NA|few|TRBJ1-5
CATSRDLSEGLWPQHF
TGTGCCACCAGCAGAGATCTTAGTGAGGGACTGTGGCCCCAGCATTTT
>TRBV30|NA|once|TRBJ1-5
CAWSPGDGQPQHF
TGTGCCTGGAGTCCAGGGGATGGTCAGCCCCAGCATTTT
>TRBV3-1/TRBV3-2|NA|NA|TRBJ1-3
CASSQAVPGNTIYF
TGTGCCAGCAGCCAAGCGGTACCCGGAAACACCATATATTTT
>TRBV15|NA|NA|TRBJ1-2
CATSRDRGYGYTF
TGTGCCACCAGCAGAGATCGGGGTTATGGCTACACCTTC
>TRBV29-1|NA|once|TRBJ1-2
CSVDEGGYGYTF
TGCAGCGTTGACGAGGGAGGCTATGGCTACACCTTC
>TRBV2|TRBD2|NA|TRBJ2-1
CASDPDSGEQFF
TGTGCCAGCGACCCTGATAGCGGGGAGCAGTTCTTC
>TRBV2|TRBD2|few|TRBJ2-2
CASKDGGGPNTGELFF
TGTGCCAGCAAGGATGGCGGGGGGCCGAACACCGGGGAGCTGTTTTTT
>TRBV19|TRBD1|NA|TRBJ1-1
CASRKPGQGGTEAFF
TGTGCCAGTAGGAAGCCGGGACAGGGCGGCACTGAAGCTTTCTTT
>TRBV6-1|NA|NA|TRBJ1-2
CASSGTLTLDNYGYTF
TGTGCCAGCAGTGGGACTCTTACTTTGGACAACTATGGCTACACCTTC
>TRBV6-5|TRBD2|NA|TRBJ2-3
CATKAGGGFTDTQYF
TGTGCCACCAAAGCGGGGGGCGGGTTCACAGATACGCAGTATTTT
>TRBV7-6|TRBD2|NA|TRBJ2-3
CASSSTTSGGDTDTQYF
TGTGCCAGCAGCTCCACGACTAGCGGGGGGGACACAGATACGCAGTATTTT
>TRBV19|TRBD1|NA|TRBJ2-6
CARRGTGGGLVGANVLTF
TGTGCCCGCCGGGGGACAGGGGGCGGATTGGTTGGGGCCAACGTCCTGACTTTC
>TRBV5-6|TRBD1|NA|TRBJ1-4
CASSLFRDRDQKLFF
TGTGCCAGCAGCTTGTTCCGGGACAGGGATCAAAAACTGTTTTTT
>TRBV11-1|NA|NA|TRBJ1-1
CASSLRGEAFF
TGTGCCAGCAGCTTAAGGGGTGAAGCTTTCTTT
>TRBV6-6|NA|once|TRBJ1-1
CASSYQGGENTDAFF
TGTGCCAGCAGTTACCAAGGAGGCGAGAACACTGACGCTTTCTTT
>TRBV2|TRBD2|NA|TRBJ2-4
CASSLLAGRLAKNIQYF
TGTGCCAGCAGCCTACTAGCGGGGCGACTAGCCAAAAACATTCAGTACTTC
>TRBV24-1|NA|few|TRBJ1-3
CATSDYSGNTIYF
TGTGCCACCAGTGACTACTCTGGAAACACCATATATTTT